Listed below are T cell receptor beta chains from one sample, sequenced in a study of blood T cell repertoires in COVID-19. Clones were sequenced by immunoSEQ multiplex PCR, and TCRdb holds only the in-frame ones, with some missing. The sample yields about 320,000 clones, 87% seen once. Sequencing used PBMCs or T cells enriched from blood (not recorded which). The receptors here all came from a woman aged 18-30 years who had recovered from COVID-19. The CDR3 runs from the conserved cysteine through the conserved F or W. Fields, in order: D gene, CDR3 length, J gene, V gene, clone size, CDR3 protein, CDR3 DNA. A D gene is named only where the DNA matches it firmly. A clone size is listed for some rows: how often the clone was seen (once, few, many), or a class if it is expanded.

>.|16|TRBJ1-3|TRBV15|.
CATSRDRGSGGNTIYF
TGTGCCACCAGCAGAGATCGGGGTTCCGGGGGAAACACCATATATTTT
>.|14|TRBJ1-2|TRBV4-1|.
CASSQGPRYYGYTF
TGCGCCAGCAGCCAAGGTCCCAGGTACTATGGCTACACCTTC
>.|15|TRBJ2-3|TRBV11-2|.
CASSLVAGGTDTQYF
TGTGCCAGCAGCTTAGTAGCCGGCGGCACAGATACGCAGTATTTT
>TRBD1|14|TRBJ2-5|TRBV6-5|.
CASSSTGTEKTQYF
TGTGCCAGCAGTTCCACCGGGACAGAAAAGACCCAGTACTTC
>.|15|TRBJ2-1|TRBV11-3|once
CASSPGVAGGGGPFF
TGTGCCAGCAGCCCCGGGGTAGCCGGAGGGGGGGGCCCTTTCTTC
>.|16|TRBJ1-2|TRBV19|.
CASSLSRDTVPYGYTF
TGTGCCAGTAGTCTTTCCCGGGACACCGTTCCCTATGGCTACACCTTC
>.|12|TRBJ1-1|TRBV29-1|.
CSVLSMNTEAFF
TGCAGCGTTTTGTCTATGAACACTGAAGCTTTCTTT
>TRBD1|15|TRBJ2-5|TRBV25-1|.
CASSNGQGGWETQYF
TGTGCCAGCAGTAATGGACAGGGAGGATGGGAGACCCAGTACTTC
>TRBD2|15|TRBJ2-1|TRBV6-6|few
CASSPTSMSYNEQFF
TGTGCCAGCAGTCCGACTAGCATGTCCTACAATGAGCAGTTCTTC
>.|15|TRBJ1-3|TRBV14|.
CASSLGQSSGNTIYF
TGTGCCAGCAGCCTAGGACAGAGCTCTGGAAACACCATATATTTT
>TRBD2|18|TRBJ2-7|TRBV6-2/TRBV6-3|.
CASSHAIGTSGSFYEQYF
TGTGCCAGCAGTCACGCGATCGGGACTAGCGGGTCGTTCTACGAGCAGTACTTC
>.|13|TRBJ1-2|TRBV6-5|.
CASSYSEGYGYTF
TGTGCCAGCAGTTACTCCGAGGGCTATGGCTACACCTTC
>TRBD1|15|TRBJ1-2|TRBV7-2|.
CASSLRTGGEYGYTF
TGTGCCAGCAGCCTTCGGACAGGGGGCGAGTATGGCTACACCTTC
>TRBD2|15|TRBJ2-5|TRBV19|.
CASSIGGTSGETQYF
TGTGCCAGTAGTATAGGCGGGACTAGCGGAGAGACCCAGTACTTC
>TRBD1|15|TRBJ1-2|TRBV7-9|.
CASSSHRGEVYGYTF
TGTGCCAGCAGCTCCCACAGGGGCGAGGTCTATGGCTACACCTTC
>.|13|TRBJ1-1|TRBV24-1|few
CATSTGFETEAFF
TGTGCCACCAGTACAGGGTTTGAAACTGAAGCTTTCTTT
>TRBD1|15|TRBJ2-1|TRBV24-1|.
CATSDLRDRNNEQFF
TGTGCCACCAGTGATTTGCGGGACAGAAACAATGAGCAGTTCTTC
>TRBD1|16|TRBJ1-2|TRBV28|.
CASSPRPNTGVLGYTF
TGTGCCAGCAGTCCTCGCCCAAATACAGGGGTTCTGGGCTACACCTTC
>TRBD1|13|TRBJ1-5|TRBV5-8|.
CASSYTGAQPQHF
TGTGCCAGCAGCTATACAGGGGCTCAGCCCCAGCATTTT
>.|14|TRBJ2-7|TRBV5-4|once
CATSARGVYAEQYF
TGTGCCACCTCGGCCCGAGGAGTGTATGCCGAGCAGTACTTC
>.|15|TRBJ1-2|TRBV5-5|.
CASSLGPGGGYGYTF
TGTGCCAGCAGCTTGGGTCCGGGGGGCGGCTATGGCTACACCTTC
>TRBD1|14|TRBJ1-4|TRBV3-1/TRBV3-2|.
CASSQRGRSEKLFF
TGTGCCAGCAGCCAAAGGGGGCGTAGTGAAAAACTGTTTTTT
>TRBD1|13|TRBJ1-1|TRBV12-3/TRBV12-4|.
CASSDRAYTEAFF
TGTGCCAGCAGTGACAGGGCGTACACTGAAGCTTTCTTT
>TRBD2|17|TRBJ2-1|TRBV4-1|.
CASSSPRGGSSYNEQFF
TGCGCCAGCAGCTCCCCCCGGGGCGGGAGCTCCTACAATGAGCAGTTCTTC
>.|14|TRBJ2-1|TRBV28|.
CASSFPGKNNEQFF
TGTGCCAGCAGTTTTCCAGGGAAGAACAATGAGCAGTTCTTC
>.|14|TRBJ1-5|TRBV4-1|.
CASSQMQEGQPQHF
TGCGCCAGCAGCCAAATGCAGGAGGGTCAGCCCCAGCATTTT
>TRBD1|14|TRBJ1-2|TRBV7-9|.
CASSPRTGPYGYTF
TGTGCCAGCAGCCCCCGGACAGGCCCCTATGGCTACACCTTC
>.|19|TRBJ2-3|TRBV21-1|.
CASSKSTPGLAGETDTQYF
TGTGCCAGCAGCAAATCGACGCCGGGACTAGCGGGAGAGACAGATACGCAGTATTTT
>TRBD2|17|TRBJ2-1|TRBV6-4|.
CASSVLAGVFPNNEQFF
TGTGCCAGCAGTGTTTTAGCGGGGGTATTTCCAAACAATGAGCAGTTCTTC
>TRBD1|13|TRBJ1-4|TRBV19|.
CASSRDREGKLFF
TGTGCCAGTAGCCGGGACAGGGAAGGAAAACTGTTTTTT
>.|13|TRBJ1-1|TRBV7-3|.
CASSPNRDTEAFF
TGTGCCAGCAGCCCTAATCGGGACACTGAAGCTTTCTTT
>.|16|TRBJ2-7|TRBV28|.
CASSSLHSIPSYEQYF
TGTGCCAGCAGTTCGCTGCACTCGATCCCCTCTTACGAGCAGTACTTC
>TRBD1|13|TRBJ1-2|TRBV28|.
CAAGQGALDGYTF
TGTGCGGCAGGACAGGGGGCTTTGGATGGCTACACCTTC
>TRBD1|15|TRBJ1-6|TRBV19|.
CASSSQGQAYSPLHF
TGTGCCAGTAGTTCTCAAGGACAGGCCTATTCACCCCTCCACTTT
>.|14|TRBJ1-1|TRBV28|.
CASSSHRRVTEAFF
TGTGCCAGCAGTTCCCACCGCCGGGTCACTGAAGCTTTCTTT
>TRBD1|15|TRBJ1-1|TRBV28|.
CASSAGQGARTEAFF
TGTGCCAGCAGTGCGGGACAGGGGGCACGAACTGAAGCTTTCTTT
>.|16|TRBJ2-7|TRBV5-6|once
CASSLAAGRGTYEQYF
TGTGCCAGCAGCTTGGCAGCCGGTAGAGGAACCTACGAGCAGTACTTC
>.|15|TRBJ1-4|TRBV5-8|.
CASSRAGTNNEKLFF
TGTGCCAGCAGCCGGGCCGGGACAAACAATGAAAAACTGTTTTTT
>.|13|TRBJ1-2|TRBV28|.
CASSRLGRNGYTF
TGTGCCAGCAGCCGCCTGGGGAGAAATGGCTACACCTTC
>.|14|TRBJ2-7|TRBV14|.
CASSLGQPGYEQYF
TGTGCCAGCAGCCTGGGACAACCCGGCTACGAGCAGTACTTC
>.|18|TRBJ2-4|TRBV9|few
CASSVLSRPRQNKNIQYF
TGTGCCAGCAGCGTTCTTTCGAGGCCCCGACAGAACAAAAACATTCAGTACTTC
>TRBD2|16|TRBJ2-1|TRBV9|.
CASSVRAGGRDNEQFF
TGTGCCAGCAGCGTACGGGCGGGGGGACGAGACAATGAGCAGTTCTTC
>.|15|TRBJ1-3|TRBV7-6|few
CASSLASGSGNTIYF
TGTGCCAGCAGCTTAGCATCAGGGTCTGGAAACACCATATATTTT
>.|16|TRBJ2-5|TRBV14|.
CASSQDNTGYRGTQYF
TGTGCCAGCAGCCAGGATAATACAGGGTATCGGGGGACCCAGTACTTC
>.|15|TRBJ1-2|TRBV11-2|few
CASSPAGGARLGYTF
TGTGCCAGCAGCCCTGCGGGGGGGGCGCGGCTTGGCTACACCTTC
>TRBD2|17|TRBJ2-1|TRBV27|.
CASSFSLAGVSYNEQFF
TGTGCCAGCAGTTTTTCGCTAGCGGGGGTCTCCTACAATGAGCAGTTCTTC
>.|13|TRBJ1-1|TRBV9|.
CASSAQGRTEAFF
TGTGCCAGCAGCGCTCAGGGGCGCACTGAAGCTTTCTTT
>TRBD1|16|TRBJ2-7|TRBV28|.
CASSEQGALPSYEQYF
TGTGCCAGCAGTGAACAGGGGGCCCTCCCCTCCTACGAGCAGTACTTC
>TRBD1|16|TRBJ1-6|TRBV7-2|.
CASSKRGQGNNSPLHF
TGTGCCAGCAGCAAGCGGGGACAGGGGAATAATTCACCCCTCCACTTT
>.|12|TRBJ1-2|TRBV11-2|.
CASSSVYYGYTF
TGTGCCAGCAGCTCCGTTTACTATGGCTACACCTTC
>.|14|TRBJ1-4|TRBV28|once
CASSNTDEIEKLFF
TGTGCCAGCAGCAATACCGATGAGATTGAAAAACTGTTTTTT
>.|13|TRBJ1-1|TRBV7-9|.
CASSLQGNTEAFF
TGTGCCAGCAGCTTACAGGGCAACACTGAAGCTTTCTTT
>TRBD2|18|TRBJ2-1|TRBV5-1|.
CASSWGLAGSRAYNEQFF
TGCGCCAGCAGCTGGGGACTAGCGGGAAGCAGGGCCTACAATGAGCAGTTCTTC
>.|12|TRBJ1-2|TRBV9|.
CASSLQSYGYTF
TGTGCCAGCAGCCTACAGAGTTATGGCTACACCTTC
>.|12|TRBJ2-2|TRBV28|.
CASSPGAGELFF
TGTGCCAGCAGTCCGGGGGCCGGGGAGCTGTTTTTT